Listed here are 26 T cell receptor beta chains from one sample, sequenced in a study of somatic mutations in cytotoxic T cells in rheumatoid arthritis. Data came from immunoSEQ multiplex PCR; TCRdb stores just in-frame clones and leaves some out. The sample has 12,000 to 15,000 clones, more than 60% seen once. Sequencing was performed on CD8+ T cells sorted from blood. These receptors all stem from an adult with rheumatoid arthritis.

This rearrangement joins TRBV7-9 to TRBJ2-5; D remains unclear. Germline CDR1 is SEHNR and CDR2 is FQNEAQ (reference sequence). The CDR3 is 14 residues long. Trimming took 5 bases from V and 5 from J, leaving 15 bases between them. The CDR3 region is CASSRSSIRETQYF. The CDR3 bases are TGTGCCAGCAGCCGCAGTTCGATCCGGGAGACCCAGTACTTC.

This clone is large (0.1 to 1%) within its sample. The J gene is TRBJ1-6, the V gene TRBV21-1; the DNA was not used to check the table's D call, TRBD1. TRBV21-1 is described as a pseudogene. This CDR3 is built from 12 residues. This CDR3 reads CASSKVRTPLHF. The CDR3 DNA reads as TGTGCCAGCAGCAAAGTCAGGACACCCCTCCACTTT.

The chain carries TRBV9 and TRBJ1-1; 7 positions match TRBD1. Germline CDR1 reads SGDLS; CDR2 reads YYNGEE. The CDR3 has 15 residues. Trimming removed 2 bases from V and 0 bases from J; junction bases left unmatched: 4. Here the CDR3 reads CASSVGGQMNTEAFF. The CDR3 coding sequence is TGTGCCAGCAGCGTCGGGGGACAGATGAACACTGAAGCTTTCTTT.

The genes are TRBV28 and TRBJ1-1; D gene ambiguous. CDR1 is MDHEN, CDR2 SYDVKM, per germline. This CDR3 is 13 amino acids long. Trimming took off 7 bases at V and 1 base at J, with 10 bases between the two ends. The CDR3 bases are TGTGCCAGCACCGGGATCCCGAACACTGAAGCTTTCTTT. It yields the protein CASTGIPNTEAFF.

This chain connects TRBV5-8 to TRBJ1-5; D call uncertain. Germline CDR1 is SGHTS and CDR2 is YDEGEE. This CDR3 spans 14 amino acids. The ends were cut back, 7 bases at V and 7 bases at J, with 18 bases in the middle. CDR3 sequence reads: CASVPVGRWQPQHF. The DNA for the CDR3 is TGTGCCAGCGTTCCGGTTGGGAGGTGGCAGCCCCAGCATTTT.

This clone has a handful of counts. This sequence joins TRBV12-5 and TRBJ1-2; a possible D gene is TRBD1 (5 bases). The CDR3 sequence is 12 residues long. V was clipped by 7 bases and J by 4 bases, with 10 bases between them. The V gene's germline CDR1 is LGHNT and CDR2 FRNRAP. The CDR3 DNA sequence: TGTGCTAGTGCAAGGGGAGGCTATGGCTACACCTTC. It specifies CASARGGYGYTF.

This clone was seen a single time. This chain uses TRBV28 with TRBJ1-1, with 9 bases that match TRBD1. The CDR3 has 12 amino acids. Germline trimming cut 7 bases from V and 11 bases from J; bases unmatched to any gene: 8. From germline, CDR1 is MDHEN and CDR2 SYDVKM. The CDR3 sequence is CASTPGQGTAFF. Here the CDR3 DNA reads TGTGCCAGCACCCCGGGACAGGGTACGGCTTTCTTT.

The V and J genes are TRBV28 and TRBJ2-7; D possibly uses TRBD1 or TRBD2 (5 bases each). Trimming removed 6 bases from V and 2 bases from J, with 11 bases in between. Germline CDR1 is MDHEN and CDR2 is SYDVKM. The CDR3 extends over 13 amino acids. The CDR3 sequence is CASRWDRTYEQYF. The CDR3 DNA reads as TGTGCCAGCAGGTGGGACCGAACCTACGAGCAGTACTTC.

This clone was recorded once. The rearrangement joins TRBV7-9 to TRBJ2-3; D is ambiguous. The CDR3 is 15 amino acids. Trimming shortened V by 3 bases and J by 2 bases, and 12 bases separated the two germline ends. Germline CDR1 reads SEHNR; CDR2 reads FQNEAQ (reference sequence). CDR3 in amino acids: CASSFHGLPTDTQYF. The CDR3 nucleotides are TGTGCCAGCAGCTTCCACGGCTTACCCACAGATACGCAGTATTTT.

The J gene is TRBJ2-2, the V gene TRBV11-2; 8 bases fit TRBD1. The trim removed 3 bases at V and 6 bases at J, leaving 6 bases unmatched. The CDR3 has 15 amino acids. Germline CDR1 and CDR2: SGHAT and FQNNGV. CDR3 region: CASSFRQGFAGELFF. Written as DNA, the CDR3 is TGTGCCAGCAGCTTCCGACAGGGGTTCGCCGGGGAGCTGTTTTTT.

The chain joins TRBV28 to TRBJ1-5; the D is unclear. The CDR3 is 11 residues long. V lost 3 bases and J 7 bases, leaving 4 bases between the germline ends. CDR1 and CDR2 (germline): MDHEN, SYDVKM. The CDR3 here is CASSFGQPQHF. Here the CDR3 DNA reads TGTGCCAGCAGTTTCGGCCAGCCCCAGCATTTT.

This sequence joins TRBV9 and TRBJ2-3; TRBD1 matches 11 bases. In germline, CDR1 is SGDLS, CDR2 YYNGEE. The CDR3 loop spans 16 amino acids. V shed 0 bases and J 3 bases; nucleotides not matched to a gene: 3. CDR3 sequence reads: CASSVARDRGTDTQYF. CDR3 DNA: TGTGCCAGCAGCGTAGCCAGGGACAGGGGGACAGATACGCAGTATTTT. Variable domain in full (rest from reference TRBV9 and TRBJ2-3): DSGVTQTPKHLITATGQRVTLRCSPRSGDLSVYWYQQSLDQGLQFLIQYYNGEERAKGNILERFSAQQFPDLHSELNLSSLELGDSALYFCASSVARDRGTDTQYFGPGTRLTVL.

The chain is built from TRBV4-1 and TRBJ2-7; 8 bases align to TRBD1. Per the germline V gene, CDR1 is MGHRA and CDR2 is YSYEKL. J gave up 4 bases and V 1 base, and 6 bases lay outside the gene matches. This CDR3 is 15 amino acids long. The CDR3 here is CASSQVRTGSYEQYF. CDR3 coding DNA: TGCGCCAGCAGCCAAGTACGGACAGGGTCTTACGAGCAGTACTTC.

The chain carries TRBV13 and TRBJ1-2; D gene ambiguous. The CDR3 loop spans 14 amino acids. V lost 1 base and J 0 bases, leaving 6 bases between the germline ends. The germline CDR1 and CDR2 sequences are PRHDT and FYEKMQ (reference sequence). Here the CDR3 DNA reads TGTGCCAGCAGCTTAGCCGAGACTAACTATGGCTACACCTTC. It translates to CASSLAETNYGYTF.

V and J are TRBV21-1 and TRBJ1-4; the table's D gene call, TRBD1, was not cross checked with the DNA. TRBV21-1 is marked as a pseudogene. The length of the CDR3 is 18 residues. CDR3 in amino acids: CASSTRGGQPRRYEKLFF. CDR3 sequence (DNA): TGTGCCAGCAGCACCCGCGGCGGACAGCCCAGGCGTTATGAAAAACTGTTTTTT.

J is TRBJ2-2 and V is TRBV2; D tentatively reads TRBD1 or TRBD2 (5 bases each). Germline CDR1 is SNHLY and CDR2 is FYNNEI. The ends were cut back, 9 bases at V and 2 bases at J, with 16 bases in the middle. The CDR3 has 15 residues. CDR3 sequence (DNA): TGTGCCAGACAGCACCGGGGCCGCAACACCGGGGAGCTGTTTTTT. This sequence encodes CARQHRGRNTGELFF.

The V and J genes are TRBV6-1 and TRBJ1-5; D is unresolved. This CDR3 contains 15 residues. V was pared by 6 bases and J by 3 bases, with 15 bases between. CDR1 and CDR2 from the germline V gene are MNHNS and SASEGT. CDR3 amino acids: CASSRFASYNQPQHF. For the CDR3, the DNA is TGTGCCAGCAGCCGATTTGCCTCTTACAATCAGCCCCAGCATTTT.

This clone was found a few times. This chain joins TRBV9 and TRBJ1-3; perhaps TRBD1 as D (5 bases). The V gene lost 4 bases and the J gene lost 4 bases, with 18 bases spanning the gap. CDR3 length equals 16 residues. Germline lookup yields CDR1 SGDLS and CDR2 YYNGEE. CDR3 nucleotide sequence: TGTGCCAGCAGCTCACACCGTAGGGACGCCGGAAACACCATATATTTT. Translation gives CASSSHRRDAGNTIYF.

The chain couples TRBV19 to TRBJ1-4; the D gene is possibly TRBD1 (5 bases). The CDR3 is made up of 17 amino acids. Trimming left V 5 bases short and J 0 bases short, with 16 bases between. Germline assignment: CDR1 LNHDA and CDR2 SQIVND (reference sequence). CDR3 residues: CASSLYRDAATNEKLFF. CDR3 nucleotide sequence: TGTGCCAGTAGTTTATACCGGGACGCGGCAACTAATGAAAAACTGTTTTTT.

The chain joins TRBV9 to TRBJ2-7, with D tentatively TRBD1 (6 bases). Trimming shortened V by 3 bases and J by 1 base, and 11 bases separated the two germline ends. CDR3 length equals 14 residues. In germline, CDR1 is SGDLS, CDR2 YYNGEE. The CDR3 nucleotides read TGTGCCAGCAGCGAGGACAGCGTATCCTACGAGCAGTACTTC. This encodes CASSEDSVSYEQYF. The complete variable domain, with remaining parts taken from reference TRBV9 and TRBJ2-7, reads DSGVTQTPKHLITATGQRVTLRCSPRSGDLSVYWYQQSLDQGLQFLIQYYNGEERAKGNILERFSAQQFPDLHSELNLSSLELGDSALYFCASSEDSVSYEQYFGPGTRLTVT.

The V call is TRBV9, the J call TRBJ2-3; 14 nucleotides line up with TRBD2. CDR1 and CDR2 from the germline V gene are SGDLS and YYNGEE. The CDR3 is made up of 18 amino acids. Trimming removed 4 bases from V and 4 bases from J; junction bases left unmatched: 11. Written as DNA, the CDR3 is TGTGCCAGCAGCCTCCGCGGGACTAGCGGGAGTGGCGCAGATACGCAGTATTTT. Translation gives CASSLRGTSGSGADTQYF. The full variable domain, rest sourced from reference TRBV9 and TRBJ2-3, is DSGVTQTPKHLITATGQRVTLRCSPRSGDLSVYWYQQSLDQGLQFLIQYYNGEERAKGNILERFSAQQFPDLHSELNLSSLELGDSALYFCASSLRGTSGSGADTQYFGPGTRLTVL.

The rearrangement joins TRBV27 to TRBJ2-3; D not resolved. The CDR3 sequence is 19 residues long. The V end was cut by 2 bases, the J end by 0 bases, with 21 bases between. The germline CDR1 and CDR2 sequences are MNHEY and SMNVEV (reference sequence). CDR3 loop: CASSLTSIPSFLSTDTQYF. The DNA for the CDR3 is TGTGCCAGCAGTTTAACGTCAATTCCATCCTTTCTGAGCACAGATACGCAGTATTTT.

The rearrangement uses TRBV6-1 and TRBJ1-2; possibly TRBD1 for D (5 bases). The V gene lost 6 bases and the J gene lost 2 bases, with 16 bases spanning the gap. The germline gives CDR1 MNHNS, CDR2 SASEGT. The CDR3 length is 15 residues. CDR3 sequence: CASRVSGGRNYGYTF. For the CDR3, the DNA is TGTGCCAGCAGGGTGTCGGGGGGTCGCAACTATGGCTACACCTTC.

The rearrangement links TRBV6-5 to TRBJ2-1, with 11 bases matching TRBD2. Germline lookup yields CDR1 MNHEY and CDR2 SVGAGI. V dropped 5 bases and J dropped 7; count of bases not matched to a gene: 7. The CDR3 extends over 15 amino acids. DNA for the CDR3: TGTGCCAGCAGTATACTAGCGGGGGCTCTAAATGAGCAGTTCTTC. Translating gives CASSILAGALNEQFF.

The chain recombines TRBV7-6 with TRBJ2-5; the D gene is possibly TRBD2 (5 bases). The J call may not be correct, given that the DNA end is closer to TRBJ2-7. Germline CDR1 is SGHVS and CDR2 is FNYEAQ. The CDR3 sequence is 14 residues long. The CDR3 region has the DNA TGTGCCAGCAGCACACCAACACGGGGCTACGAGCAGTACTTC. It specifies CASSTPTRGYEQYF.

This chain links TRBV5-4 with TRBJ2-7, with 10 bases identical to TRBD1. In germline, CDR1 is SGHNT, CDR2 YYREEE (reference sequence). The CDR3 sequence is 13 residues long. The V and J ends lost 6 bases and 4 bases, in that order; junction bases with no gene match: 4. The CDR3 protein is CASNRGQGYEQYF. For the CDR3, the DNA is TGTGCCAGCAATCGGGGACAGGGGTACGAGCAGTACTTC.